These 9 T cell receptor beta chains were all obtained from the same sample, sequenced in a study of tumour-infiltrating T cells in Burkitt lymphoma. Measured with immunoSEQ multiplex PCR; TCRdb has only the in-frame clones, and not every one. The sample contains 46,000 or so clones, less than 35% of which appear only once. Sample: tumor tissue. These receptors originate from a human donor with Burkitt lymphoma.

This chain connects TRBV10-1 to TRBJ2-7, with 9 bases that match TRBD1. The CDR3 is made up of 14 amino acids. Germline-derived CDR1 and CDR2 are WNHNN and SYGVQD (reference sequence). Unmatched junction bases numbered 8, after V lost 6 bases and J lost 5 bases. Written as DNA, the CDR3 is TGCGCCAGCAGAGAAACAGGGGGCAACGACGAGCAGTACTTC. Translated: CASRETGGNDEQYF.

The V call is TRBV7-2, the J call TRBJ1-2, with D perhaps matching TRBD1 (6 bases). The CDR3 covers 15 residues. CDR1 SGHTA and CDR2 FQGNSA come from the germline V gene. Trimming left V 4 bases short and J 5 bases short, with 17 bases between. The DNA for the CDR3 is TGTGCCAGCAGCTACCCCGAGACAGGAGCATATGGCTACACCTTC. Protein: CASSYPETGAYGYTF.

DNA of the CDR3: TGTGCCAGCAGCTTGGGGAGGAACAACGTCCTGACTTTC. Its protein product is CASSLGRNNVLTF. The gene calls are TRBV5-4 and TRBJ2-6, with D possibly TRBD2 on 5 matching bases. V was clipped by 0 bases and J by 9 bases, with 7 bases between them. CDR1 is SGHNT and CDR2 is YYREEE in the germline V gene (reference sequence). The CDR3 spans 13 residues.

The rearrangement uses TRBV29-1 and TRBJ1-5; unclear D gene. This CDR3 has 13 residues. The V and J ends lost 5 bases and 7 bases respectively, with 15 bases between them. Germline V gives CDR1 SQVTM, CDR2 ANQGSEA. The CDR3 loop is CSVKSSGGQPQHF. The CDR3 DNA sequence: TGCAGCGTTAAATCGTCGGGTGGACAGCCCCAGCATTTT.

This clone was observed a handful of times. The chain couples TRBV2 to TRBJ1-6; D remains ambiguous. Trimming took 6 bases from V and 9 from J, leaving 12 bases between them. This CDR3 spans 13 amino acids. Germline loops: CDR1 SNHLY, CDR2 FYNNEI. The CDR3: CASSPSEASPLHF. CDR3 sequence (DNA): TGTGCCAGCAGCCCTTCAGAGGCTTCACCCCTCCACTTT.

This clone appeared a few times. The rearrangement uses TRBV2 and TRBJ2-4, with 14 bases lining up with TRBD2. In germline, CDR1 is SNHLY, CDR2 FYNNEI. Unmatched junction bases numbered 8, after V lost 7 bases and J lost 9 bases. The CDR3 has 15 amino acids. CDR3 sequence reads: CASKPTSGGAGIQYF. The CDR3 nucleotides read TGTGCCAGCAAGCCGACTAGCGGGGGGGCCGGCATTCAGTACTTC.

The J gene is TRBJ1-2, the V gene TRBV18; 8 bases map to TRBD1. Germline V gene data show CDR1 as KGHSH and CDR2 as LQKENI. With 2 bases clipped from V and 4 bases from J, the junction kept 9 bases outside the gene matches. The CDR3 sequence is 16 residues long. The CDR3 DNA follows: TGTGCCAGCTCACCAACCGAAGGAGACAGGGGCTATGGCTACACCTTC. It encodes CASSPTEGDRGYGYTF.

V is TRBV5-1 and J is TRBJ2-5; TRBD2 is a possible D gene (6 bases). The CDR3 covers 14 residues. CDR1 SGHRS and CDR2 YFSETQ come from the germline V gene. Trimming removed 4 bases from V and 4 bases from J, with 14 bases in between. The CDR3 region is CASSGEAFLETQYF. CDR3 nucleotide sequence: TGCGCCAGCAGCGGGGAGGCCTTTCTAGAGACCCAGTACTTC.

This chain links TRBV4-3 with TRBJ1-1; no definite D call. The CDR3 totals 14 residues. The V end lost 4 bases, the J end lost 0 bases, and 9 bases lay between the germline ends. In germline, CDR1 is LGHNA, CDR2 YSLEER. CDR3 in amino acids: CASSRNGLNTEAFF. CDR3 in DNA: TGCGCCAGCAGCCGCAATGGGCTGAACACTGAAGCTTTCTTT.